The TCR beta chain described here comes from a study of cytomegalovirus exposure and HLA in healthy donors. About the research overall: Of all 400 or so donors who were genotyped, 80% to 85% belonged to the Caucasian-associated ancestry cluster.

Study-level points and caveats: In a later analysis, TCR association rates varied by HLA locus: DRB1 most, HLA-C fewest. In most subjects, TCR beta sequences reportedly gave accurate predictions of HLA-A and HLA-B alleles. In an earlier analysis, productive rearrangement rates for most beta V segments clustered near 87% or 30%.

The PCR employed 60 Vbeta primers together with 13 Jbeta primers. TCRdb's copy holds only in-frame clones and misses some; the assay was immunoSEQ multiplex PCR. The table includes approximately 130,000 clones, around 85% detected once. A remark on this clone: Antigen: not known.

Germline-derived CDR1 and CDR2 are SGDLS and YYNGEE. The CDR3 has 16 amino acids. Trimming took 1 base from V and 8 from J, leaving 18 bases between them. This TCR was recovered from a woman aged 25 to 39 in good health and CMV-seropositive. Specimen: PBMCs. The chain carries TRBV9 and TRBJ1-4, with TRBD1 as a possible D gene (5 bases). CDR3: CASSVTSGGSGEKLFF. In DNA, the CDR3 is TGTGCCAGCAGCGTAACGTCGGGAGGGTCAGGGGAAAAACTGTTTTTT.